This TCR beta chain was documented in a study of T cells in Graves' hyperthyroidism and ophthalmopathy. This clonotype was found many times. Exclusions: uncontrolled infection, other autoimmune disease, pregnancy, lactation. Germline CDR1 and CDR2: SGDLS and YYNGEE. Trimming took 0 bases from V and 4 from J, leaving 10 bases between them. This CDR3 is built from 14 residues. TCR beta CDR3 region amplification was performed from RNA transcripts. First-round RT-PCR of the TCR CDR3 relied on the HTBI primer set. In TCRdb, the multiplex PCR reads were re-called with MiXCR into one record per CDR3 protein. The data show 480,000 or so distinct CDR3 sequences, roughly 45% seen once.

V gene TRBV9 combines with J gene TRBJ1-1; D remains ambiguous. Sequencing was carried out using peripheral blood or thyroid tissue (not recorded which). The clonotype was recovered from an adult woman with Graves' disease, either hyperthyroidism or ophthalmopathy (not recorded which). The CDR3: CASSVDVVSTEAFF. DNA of the CDR3: TGTGCCAGCAGCGTAGACGTGGTGAGCACTGAAGCTTTCTTT.